Below are 29 T cell receptor beta chains sequenced from a single sample in a study of chemoradiotherapy in HPV16-positive cancers. Assay: immunoSEQ multiplex PCR; the TCRdb copy retains only in-frame clones and omits some. The sample includes 15,000 to 20,000 clones, 55% to 75% of them seen just once. This specimen was tumor tissue, taken from a patient who underwent chemoradiotherapy. These TCRs come from a human donor with HPV-associated anogenital cancer.

This clone was recorded a few times. This chain joins TRBV2 and TRBJ2-2, with TRBD2 as a possible D gene (7 bases). With 7 bases removed from V and 6 bases from J, the gap between germline ends came to 15 bases. There are 14 residues in the CDR3. Per the germline V gene, CDR1 is SNHLY and CDR2 is FYNNEI. Here the CDR3 reads CASKGGRGAGELFF. The CDR3 nucleotides read TGTGCCAGCAAGGGGGGGCGAGGGGCCGGGGAGCTGTTTTTT.

Only one count was recorded for this clone. V gene TRBV9 combines with J gene TRBJ2-3, with 10 bases fitting TRBD2. The germline CDR1 and CDR2 sequences are SGDLS and YYNGEE. The CDR3 sequence is 15 residues long. The V segment lost 0 bases and the J segment 5 bases; nucleotides outside the gene matches: 3. CDR3 loop: CASSVGGLALDTQYF. The CDR3 nucleotides are TGTGCCAGCAGCGTAGGGGGACTAGCGTTAGATACGCAGTATTTT.

The genes are TRBV2 and TRBJ1-1, with 9 nucleotides matching TRBD1. Germline V lookup: CDR1 SNHLY, CDR2 FYNNEI. The J segment lost 5 bases and the V segment lost 6 bases, leaving 1 base of the junction unmatched. There are 12 residues in the CDR3. CDR3 in DNA: TGTGCCAGCAGAGACAGGGGGACTGAAGCTTTCTTT. Amino acids: CASRDRGTEAFF.

The chain couples TRBV6-1 to TRBJ1-2, with D perhaps matching TRBD1 (6 bases). CDR3 length equals 15 residues. V lost 4 bases to trimming and J lost 6 bases, with 18 bases between them. Per germline, CDR1 MNHNS and CDR2 SASEGT. CDR3 in amino acids: CASSVQGLVPHGYTF. The CDR3 DNA follows: TGTGCCAGCAGTGTACAGGGATTGGTCCCGCATGGCTACACCTTC.

With regard to this clone: One end of the junction does not line up with germline, which may come from a read error. Different DNA sequences within this sample yield the same CDR3. This chain connects TRBV7-9 to TRBJ1-2; no clear D gene. The CDR3 runs to 13 residues. The germline gives CDR1 SEHNR, CDR2 FQNEAQ (reference sequence). The CDR3 DNA is TGTGCCAGCAGTTTAGGAGAGATGAGGGGCTACACCTTC. Protein product: CASSLGEMRGYTF.

The chain couples TRBV7-2 to TRBJ2-3, with 11 bases matching TRBD1. This CDR3 has 16 amino acids. Germline assignment: CDR1 SGHTA and CDR2 FQGNSA. V was pared by 5 bases and J by 2 bases, with 6 bases of the junction left unmatched. CDR3 sequence: CASSGRTGGDTDTQYF. The CDR3 nucleotides read TGTGCCAGCAGCGGCAGGACAGGGGGCGACACAGATACGCAGTATTTT.

This chain joins TRBV19 and TRBJ1-5; D unclear. The ends were cut back, 1 base at V and 4 bases at J, with 17 bases in the middle. CDR1 and CDR2 from the germline V gene are LNHDA and SQIVND (reference sequence). This CDR3 contains 17 residues. CDR3 coding DNA: TGTGCCAGTAGTATAGGAATAGAGGGCAGGAAGAATCAGCCCCAGCATTTT. This codes for CASSIGIEGRKNQPQHF.

This sequence joins TRBV2 and TRBJ2-5; D perhaps matches TRBD2 (6 bases). CDR3 length equals 14 residues. V lost 4 bases, J lost 2 bases, and 11 bases lay in between. Germline V gene sequence: CDR1 SNHLY, CDR2 FYNNEI. The CDR3 DNA is TGTGCCAGCAGTGGGACTACACAACAAGAGACCCAGTACTTC. Its translation: CASSGTTQQETQYF.

Only a few counts were recorded for this clone. The chain combines TRBV7-9 with TRBJ2-3; 8 positions match TRBD1. The CDR3 consists of 14 residues. V lost 5 bases and J lost 6; bases outside the gene matches: 7. CDR1 is SEHNR and CDR2 is FQNEAQ in the germline V gene (reference sequence). DNA of the CDR3: TGTGCCAGCAGCCCGACAGGGGCAGGGGATACGCAGTATTTT. Translating it yields CASSPTGAGDTQYF.

The chain joins TRBV5-4 to TRBJ2-3, with D perhaps matching TRBD2 (5 bases). The CDR3 is 15 residues long. The germline V gene has CDR1 SGHNT and CDR2 YYREEE (reference sequence). V gave up 0 bases and J gave up 3 bases, with 11 bases separating them. As DNA, the CDR3 is TGTGCCAGCAGCTTGGCCGGGGTGGGTACAGATACGCAGTATTTT. This encodes CASSLAGVGTDTQYF.

The rearrangement joins TRBV5-1 to TRBJ2-5; D uncertain. The J call may be faulty, since TRBJ2-7 better matches the DNA end. Germline-derived CDR1 and CDR2 are SGHRS and YFSETQ. The CDR3 sequence is 16 residues long. The CDR3 DNA follows: TGCGCCAGCAGCTTGGGTGGCCACTCCGGGTCTGACGAGCAGTACTTC. This gives the protein CASSLGGHSGSDEQYF.

This sequence joins TRBV25-1 and TRBJ2-1; 8 nucleotides match TRBD1. Germline CDR1 reads MGHDK; CDR2 reads SYGVNS. V shed 3 bases and J 0 bases; nucleotides not matched to a gene: 4. The CDR3 is 16 residues long. In nucleotides, the CDR3 is TGTGCCAGCAGTGACCCCGGGACAGGCTCCTACAATGAGCAGTTCTTC. It codes for CASSDPGTGSYNEQFF.

The chain carries TRBV9 and TRBJ2-2; 8 bases are shared with TRBD2. The J segment lost 1 base and the V segment lost 0 bases, leaving 5 bases of the junction unmatched. CDR3 size: 17 residues. Germline-derived CDR1 and CDR2 are SGDLS and YYNGEE. The CDR3, as DNA: TGTGCCAGCAGCGTAGACCCGGGGGGGCAGAACACCGGGGAGCTGTTTTTT. Amino acids: CASSVDPGGQNTGELFF. Based on the CDR3 plus reference TRBV9 and TRBJ2-2, the full variable domain is DSGVTQTPKHLITATGQRVTLRCSPRSGDLSVYWYQQSLDQGLQFLIQYYNGEERAKGNILERFSAQQFPDLHSELNLSSLELGDSALYFCASSVDPGGQNTGELFFGEGSRLTVL.

J is TRBJ2-3 and V is TRBV4-2; tentative D call: TRBD2 (6 bases). V was shortened by 4 bases and J by 0 bases, with 14 bases between the two germline ends. Germline lookup yields CDR1 LGHNA and CDR2 YNFKEQ. The CDR3 covers 16 residues. CDR3 DNA sequence: TGTGCCAGCAGCCGCACCGGGACTTCGAGCACAGATACGCAGTATTTT. It is translated as CASSRTGTSSTDTQYF.

The V gene is TRBV5-1, the J gene TRBJ1-1, with 7 bases fitting TRBD1. The junction had 12 bases not matched to a gene; V was cut back by 4 bases and J by 0 bases. CDR3 length equals 17 residues. The germline V gene encodes CDR1 SGHRS and CDR2 YFSETQ. The CDR3 DNA reads TGCGCCAGCAGCCCGTGGCCAGGGGGGCAGCTGAACACTGAAGCTTTCTTT. It codes for CASSPWPGGQLNTEAFF.

This clone was picked up a small number of times. The J gene is TRBJ2-2, the V gene TRBV5-1, with unresolved D. V was pared by 2 bases and J by 6 bases, with 2 bases between. The germline V gene has CDR1 SGHRS and CDR2 YFSETQ. The CDR3 consists of 11 residues. The CDR3 DNA is TGCGCCAGCAGCTTTTCCGGGGAGCTGTTTTTT. The encoded protein is CASSFSGELFF.

V is TRBV7-2 and J is TRBJ2-1; D gene uncertain. V lost 6 bases to trimming and J lost 3 bases, with 6 bases between them. The germline CDR1 and CDR2 sequences are SGHTA and FQGNSA. This CDR3 comprises 12 residues. CDR3 in amino acids: CASSTSYNEQFF. As DNA, the CDR3 is TGTGCCAGCAGTACCAGCTACAATGAGCAGTTCTTC.

This chain uses TRBV5-1 with TRBJ2-1; D could derive from TRBD1 or TRBD2 (6 bases each). This CDR3 comprises 15 residues. Deletions cut 0 bases from V and 1 base from J, with 8 bases between. Germline V gene sequence: CDR1 SGHRS, CDR2 YFSETQ. The CDR3 loop is CASSLEGGSYNEQFF. CDR3 bases: TGCGCCAGCAGCTTGGAGGGGGGTTCCTACAATGAGCAGTTCTTC. Complete variable domain (other parts from reference TRBV5-1 and TRBJ2-1): KAGVTQTPRYLIKTRGQQVTLSCSPISGHRSVSWYQQTPGQGLQFLFEYFSETQRNKGNFPGRFSGRQFSNSRSEMNVSTLELGDSALYLCASSLEGGSYNEQFFGPGTRLTVL.

The chain employs TRBV5-5 and TRBJ2-7; D unresolved. CDR3 size: 13 residues. V dropped 2 bases and J dropped 3 bases, with 9 bases sitting between them. Per germline, CDR1 SGHKS and CDR2 YYEKEE (reference sequence). The DNA of the CDR3 is TGTGCCAGCAGCTTTGGGCAAATCTACGAGCAGTACTTC. Encoded protein: CASSFGQIYEQYF.

This sequence joins TRBV5-1 and TRBJ2-5; 8 nucleotides agree with TRBD1. V shed 0 bases and J 3 bases; nucleotides not matched to a gene: 13. This CDR3 contains 18 residues. Germline lookup yields CDR1 SGHRS and CDR2 YFSETQ. The CDR3 nucleotides are TGCGCCAGCAGCTTGGAAGTGGGGACAGGCGAGGTAAAAGAGACCCAGTACTTC. Translated, it gives CASSLEVGTGEVKETQYF.

This clone is categorized as medium-sized (0.01 to 0.1%). The junction departs from the called germline gene at one end, perhaps through a read error. V gene TRBV11-3 combines with J gene TRBJ2-7, with 7 nucleotides matching TRBD2. Looked up from germline, CDR1 is SGHNT and CDR2 is YENEEA. The CDR3 is made up of 15 amino acids. CDR3 protein: CASSVEAGDSYEQYF. CDR3 DNA: TGTGCCAGCAGCGTAGAGGCGGGGGACTCCTACGAGCAGTACTTC.

This clone has only a few counts. This chain links TRBV11-2 with TRBJ2-5; D unresolved. The CDR3 is 13 residues long. Trimming removed 5 bases from V and 4 bases from J, with 11 bases in between. From germline, CDR1 is SGHAT and CDR2 FQNNGV. The CDR3 region is CASSRQNTETQYF. The CDR3 nucleotides read TGTGCCAGCAGCCGGCAGAACACAGAGACCCAGTACTTC.

The gene calls are TRBV18 and TRBJ2-3; TRBD1 is a possible D gene (6 bases). V shed 5 bases and J shed 0 bases, with 15 bases lying between them. Looked up from germline, CDR1 is KGHSH and CDR2 is LQKENI. The CDR3 has 16 residues. CDR3 DNA sequence: TGTGCCAGCTCATTAAAGTCGACAGGCAGCACAGATACGCAGTATTTT. Protein sequence: CASSLKSTGSTDTQYF.

The V and J genes are TRBV30 and TRBJ1-6, with unresolved D. Between the trimmed V and J ends, which lost 2 bases and 0 bases, there was a span of 11 bases. The CDR3 covers 16 residues. From germline, CDR1 is GTSNPN and CDR2 SVGIG (reference sequence). CDR3 sequence: CAWSTDGSSYNSPLHF. DNA of the CDR3: TGTGCCTGGAGTACCGACGGGAGCTCCTATAATTCACCCCTCCACTTT. Filled out from reference TRBV30 and TRBJ1-6, the complete variable domain reads SQTIHQWPATLVQPVGSPLSLECTVEGTSNPNLYWYRQAAGRGLQLLFYSVGIGQISSEVPQNLSASRPQDRQFILSSKKLLLSDSGFYLCAWSTDGSSYNSPLHFGNGTRLTVT.

The CDR3, as DNA: TGCGCCAGCAGCTTCAGAGATACGCAGTATTTT. Translating it yields CASSFRDTQYF. The V and J genes are TRBV5-1 and TRBJ2-3; no clear D gene. Germline assignment: CDR1 SGHRS and CDR2 YFSETQ. V was cut by 2 bases and J by 5 bases, with 3 bases left in between. The CDR3 is made up of 11 amino acids.

The J gene is TRBJ2-7, the V gene TRBV6-1; 14 nucleotides match TRBD2. Germline-derived CDR1 and CDR2 are MNHNS and SASEGT. V lost 5 bases to trimming and J lost 7 bases; unmatched junction nucleotides: 7. The CDR3 runs 15 residues. In DNA, the CDR3 is TGTGCCAGCAGTCTGGGACTAGCGGGAGTTGGGGAGCAGTACTTC. This translates into CASSLGLAGVGEQYF.

The chain uses TRBV11-2 and TRBJ1-4; no definite D call. The CDR3 runs to 16 residues. Per germline, CDR1 SGHAT and CDR2 FQNNGV. The germline V and J ends were trimmed by 2 bases and 8 bases, with 18 bases remaining between them. This chain's CDR3 is CASSLTAGGVGEKLFF. For the CDR3, the DNA is TGTGCCAGCAGCTTAACGGCCGGCGGCGTTGGGGAAAAACTGTTTTTT.

This clone has only one observation. This chain links TRBV7-3 with TRBJ2-1, with 10 positions matching TRBD2. This CDR3 has 17 amino acids. The germline V gene has CDR1 SGHTA and CDR2 FQGTGA. Unmatched junction bases numbered 10, after V lost 1 base and J lost 7 bases. In DNA form, the CDR3 reads TGTGCCAGCAGCTTAAATGGGGAACTAGCGGGACTTAATGAGCAGTTCTTC. The encoded protein is CASSLNGELAGLNEQFF.

This sequence joins TRBV5-1 and TRBJ2-7; TRBD2 matches at 11 bases. This CDR3 contains 14 residues. Germline CDR1 and CDR2: SGHRS and YFSETQ. V lost 4 bases, J lost 6 bases, and 6 bases stayed unmatched. CDR3 in DNA: TGCGCCAGCAGCCTAACTAGCGGGAGTGGCGAGCAGTACTTC. Encoded protein: CASSLTSGSGEQYF.